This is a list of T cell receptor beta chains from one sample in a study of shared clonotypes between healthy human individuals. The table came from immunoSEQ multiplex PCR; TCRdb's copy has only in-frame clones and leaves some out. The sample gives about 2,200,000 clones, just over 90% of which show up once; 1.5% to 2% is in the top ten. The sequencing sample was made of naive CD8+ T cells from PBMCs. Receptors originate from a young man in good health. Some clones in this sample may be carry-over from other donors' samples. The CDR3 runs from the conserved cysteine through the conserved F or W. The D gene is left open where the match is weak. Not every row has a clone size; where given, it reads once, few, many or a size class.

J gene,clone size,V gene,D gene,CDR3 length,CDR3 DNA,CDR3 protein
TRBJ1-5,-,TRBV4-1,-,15,TGCGCCAGCAGCCAAGGACCAACCTCGGATCAGCCCCAGCATTTT,CASSQGPTSDQPQHF
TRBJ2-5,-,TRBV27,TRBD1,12,TGTGCCAGCAGTATGCGGACAGGGACCCAGTACTTC,CASSMRTGTQYF
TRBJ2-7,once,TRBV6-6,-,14,TGTGCCAGCAGTTACTCGCTAACAGTCTATGAGCAGTACTTC,CASSYSLTVYEQYF
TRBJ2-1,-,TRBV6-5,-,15,TGTGCCAGCAGTTCCTGGCTTGACGGAAACAATGAGCAGTTCTTC,CASSSWLDGNNEQFF
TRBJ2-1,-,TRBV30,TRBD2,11,TGTGCCTGGCTAGCGGGAGGTGAGCAGTTCTTC,CAWLAGGEQFF
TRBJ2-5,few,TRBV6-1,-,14,TGTGCCAGCAGTGAAAAGGCAGGATGGGAGACCCAGTACTTC,CASSEKAGWETQYF
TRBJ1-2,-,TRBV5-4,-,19,TGTGCCAGCAGCATGGACAGCAGCCTACACAACCTCCTCAACTATGGCTACACCTTC,CASSMDSSLHNLLNYGYTF
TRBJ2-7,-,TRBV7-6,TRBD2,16,TGTGCCAGCAGCTTAGAAGGGACTAGCGGACGATCCGAGCAGTACTTC,CASSLEGTSGRSEQYF
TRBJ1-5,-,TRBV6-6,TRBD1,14,TGTGCCAGCAGGAAGGGGGCAGTCAATCAGCCCCAGCATTTT,CASRKGAVNQPQHF
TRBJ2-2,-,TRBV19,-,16,TGTGCCAGTAGGAACCGACAGGAAACGAACACCGGGGAGCTGTTTTTT,CASRNRQETNTGELFF
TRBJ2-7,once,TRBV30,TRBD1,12,TGTGCCTGGGGACAGGGGTCCAACGAGCAGTACTTC,CAWGQGSNEQYF
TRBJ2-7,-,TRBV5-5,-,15,TGTGCCAGCAGCTTGGACCGGGACACCTACTACGAGCAGTACTTC,CASSLDRDTYYEQYF
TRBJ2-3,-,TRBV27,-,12,TGTGCCAGCAGCTCTAGCTTCGATACGCAGTATTTT,CASSSSFDTQYF
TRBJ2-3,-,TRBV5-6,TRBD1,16,TGTGCCAGCAGGTTAAACCGGGACAGAAGCACAGATACGCAGTATTTT,CASRLNRDRSTDTQYF
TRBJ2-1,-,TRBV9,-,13,TGTGCCAGCAGCTCGAGCTCCTACAATGAGCAGTTCTTC,CASSSSSYNEQFF
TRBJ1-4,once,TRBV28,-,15,TGTGCCAGCAGTAAGACTGGACGGATTAATGAAAAACTGTTTTTT,CASSKTGRINEKLFF
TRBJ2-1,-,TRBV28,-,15,TGTGCCAGCAGTTTAGATCCGGGAGAGGGCAATGAGCAGTTCTTC,CASSLDPGEGNEQFF
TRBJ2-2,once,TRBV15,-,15,TGTGCCACCAGCATGGAGGTGAGCGGCACCGGGGAGCTGTTTTTT,CATSMEVSGTGELFF
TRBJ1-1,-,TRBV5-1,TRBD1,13,TGCGCCAGCAGTTATGGACAGGCCACTGAAGCTTTCTTT,CASSYGQATEAFF
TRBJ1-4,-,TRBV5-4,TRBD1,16,TGTGCCAGCAGCTTGGGGGGGACAGGGGGAGATGAAAAACTGTTTTTT,CASSLGGTGGDEKLFF
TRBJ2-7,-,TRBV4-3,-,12,TGCGCCAGCAGCCAAGAAGGGGGGGAGCAGTACTTC,CASSQEGGEQYF
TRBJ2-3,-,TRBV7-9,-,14,TGTGCCAGCAGCTTAGTCTTTCGCACAGATACGCAGTATTTT,CASSLVFRTDTQYF
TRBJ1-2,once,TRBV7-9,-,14,TGTGCCAGCAGCTTAGGGCAGACTAACTATGGCTACACCTTC,CASSLGQTNYGYTF
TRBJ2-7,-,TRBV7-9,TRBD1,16,TGTGCCAGCAGCTTAGCACAGGGACAGGGTTCCTACGAGCAGTACTTC,CASSLAQGQGSYEQYF
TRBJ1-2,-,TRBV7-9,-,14,TGTGCCAGCAGCTTGATCAATAGGGGATTTGTCTACACCTTC,CASSLINRGFVYTF
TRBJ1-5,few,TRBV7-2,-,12,TGTGCCAGCAGCTTCAGGTATCAGCCCCAGCATTTT,CASSFRYQPQHF
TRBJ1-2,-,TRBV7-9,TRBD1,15,TGTGCCAGCAGCTTAGACCAACAGGGGGCTAATGGCTACACCTTC,CASSLDQQGANGYTF
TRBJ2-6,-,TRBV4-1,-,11,TGCGCCAGCAGTGGGGCCAACGTCCTGACTTTC,CASSGANVLTF
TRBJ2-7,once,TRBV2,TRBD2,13,TGTGCCAGCACGCTAGCGGGAGATAGGGAGCAGTACTTC,CASTLAGDREQYF